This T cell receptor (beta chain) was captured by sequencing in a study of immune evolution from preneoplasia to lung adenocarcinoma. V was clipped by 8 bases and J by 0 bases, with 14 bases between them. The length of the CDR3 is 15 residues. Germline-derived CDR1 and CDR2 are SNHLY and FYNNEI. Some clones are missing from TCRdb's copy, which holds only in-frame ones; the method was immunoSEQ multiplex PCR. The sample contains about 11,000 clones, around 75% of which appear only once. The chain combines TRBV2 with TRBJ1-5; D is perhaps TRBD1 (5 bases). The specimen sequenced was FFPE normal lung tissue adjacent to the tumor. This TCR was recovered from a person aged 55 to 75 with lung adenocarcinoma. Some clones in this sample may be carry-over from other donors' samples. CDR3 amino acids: CASQDRYLSNQPQHF. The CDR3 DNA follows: TGTGCCAGCCAAGACAGATACCTTAGCAATCAGCCCCAGCATTTT. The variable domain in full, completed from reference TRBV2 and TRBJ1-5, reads EPEVTQTPSHQVTQMGQEVILRCVPISNHLYFYWYRQILGQKVEFLVSFYNNEISEKSEIFDDQFSVERPDGSNFTLKIRSTKLEDSAMYFCASQDRYLSNQPQHFGDGTRLSIL.